This is a list of T cell receptor beta chains from one sample in a study of T cell changes during pregnancy in multiple sclerosis. The repertoire was sequenced with immunoSEQ multiplex PCR; TCRdb's copy has only in-frame clones and lacks some. The sample includes 70,000 to 95,000 clones, 93% of them seen just once. The material was peripheral blood, obtained after pregnancy. These receptors were obtained from a female donor in good health, enrolled as a control in a pregnancy study. Each CDR3 is given with its conserved first and last residue.

V gene: TRBV5-1; J gene: TRBJ2-3; CDR3 protein: CASSLEGVADTQYF
V gene: TRBV5-4; J gene: TRBJ1-2; CDR3 protein: CASSTNRAGYGYTF
V gene: TRBV2; J gene: TRBJ1-1; CDR3 protein: CASRQTRQGPEAFF
V gene: TRBV19; J gene: TRBJ1-5; CDR3 protein: CASSYGRAQGLDF
V gene: TRBV5-5; J gene: TRBJ1-2; CDR3 protein: CASSLREHYGYTF
V gene: TRBV28; J gene: TRBJ2-5; CDR3 protein: CASTSATSRQETQYF
V gene: TRBV29-1; J gene: TRBJ2-2; CDR3 protein: CSGRGTGELFF
V gene: TRBV30; J gene: TRBJ2-2; CDR3 protein: CAWSFGGGLGELFF
V gene: TRBV7-7; J gene: TRBJ2-7; CDR3 protein: CASSYRGSYEQYF
V gene: TRBV7-9; J gene: TRBJ2-1; CDR3 protein: CASSGQGSYNEQFF
V gene: TRBV6-1; J gene: TRBJ2-3; CDR3 protein: CASEGTNTDTQYF
V gene: TRBV18; J gene: TRBJ2-5; CDR3 protein: CASSPPGKQETQYF
V gene: TRBV5-8; J gene: TRBJ1-5; CDR3 protein: CASSSQGAGQPQHF
V gene: TRBV7-2; J gene: TRBJ1-2; CDR3 protein: CASSRQGMSGYTF
V gene: TRBV4-2; J gene: TRBJ1-4; CDR3 protein: CASSQDVRGQGNEKLFF
V gene: TRBV5-6; J gene: TRBJ2-5; CDR3 protein: CASSFAAKGETQYF
V gene: TRBV28; J gene: TRBJ2-3; CDR3 protein: CASSLQPGMAFGTQYF
V gene: TRBV6-5; J gene: TRBJ1-1; CDR3 protein: CASSYLVGAEAFF
V gene: TRBV10-2; J gene: TRBJ1-5; CDR3 protein: CASSDRQGGAPQHF
V gene: TRBV20-1; J gene: TRBJ2-1; CDR3 protein: CSAPQGNEQFF
V gene: TRBV30; J gene: TRBJ1-1; CDR3 protein: CAWTPGGMRGAFF
V gene: TRBV10-3; J gene: TRBJ2-3; CDR3 protein: CAISRTGQTDTQYF
V gene: TRBV11-2; J gene: TRBJ1-1; CDR3 protein: CASSLVGGGEAFF
V gene: TRBV7-7; J gene: TRBJ2-1; CDR3 protein: CASRRGLTYNEQFF
V gene: TRBV2; J gene: TRBJ2-2; CDR3 protein: CASTEGGLNTGELFF
V gene: TRBV5-1; J gene: TRBJ2-1; CDR3 protein: CATGSGISLYNEQFF
V gene: TRBV18; J gene: TRBJ1-2; CDR3 protein: CASSLPGTGGSGYTF
V gene: TRBV9; J gene: TRBJ2-1; CDR3 protein: CASKGGGATEQFF
V gene: TRBV19; J gene: TRBJ2-7; CDR3 protein: CASSFGTGTGFYEQYF
V gene: TRBV21-1; J gene: TRBJ1-4; CDR3 protein: CASSKGGIGTNEKLFF
V gene: TRBV6-5; J gene: TRBJ1-6; CDR3 protein: CASRPDSTNSPLHF
V gene: TRBV15; J gene: TRBJ2-2; CDR3 protein: CATRFVDRSGGELFF
V gene: TRBV4-3; J gene: TRBJ2-7; CDR3 protein: CASSQWTGDHEQYF
V gene: TRBV18; J gene: TRBJ2-3; CDR3 protein: CASSPPNLADTDTQYF
V gene: TRBV29-1; J gene: TRBJ2-3; CDR3 protein: CSADRQGTDTQYF
V gene: TRBV6-1; J gene: TRBJ2-7; CDR3 protein: CASSERTGDEQYF